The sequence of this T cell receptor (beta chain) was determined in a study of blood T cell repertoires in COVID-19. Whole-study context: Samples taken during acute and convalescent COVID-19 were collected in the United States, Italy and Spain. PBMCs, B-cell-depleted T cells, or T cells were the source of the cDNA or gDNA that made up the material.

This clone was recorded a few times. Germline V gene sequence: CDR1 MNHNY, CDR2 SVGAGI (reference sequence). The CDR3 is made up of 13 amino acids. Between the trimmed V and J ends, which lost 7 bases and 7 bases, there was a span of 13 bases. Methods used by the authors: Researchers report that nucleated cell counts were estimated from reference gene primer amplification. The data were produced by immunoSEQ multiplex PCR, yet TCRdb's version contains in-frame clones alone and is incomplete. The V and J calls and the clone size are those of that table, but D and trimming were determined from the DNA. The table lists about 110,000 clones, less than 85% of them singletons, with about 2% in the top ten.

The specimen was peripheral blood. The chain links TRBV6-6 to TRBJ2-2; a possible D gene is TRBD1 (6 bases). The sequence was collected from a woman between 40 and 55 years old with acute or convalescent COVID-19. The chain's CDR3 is CASTAQGFGELFF. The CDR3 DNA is TGTGCCAGCACCGCACAGGGTTTCGGGGAGCTGTTTTTT.